This is a list of T cell receptor beta chains from one sample in a study of blood T cell repertoires in COVID-19. Assay: immunoSEQ multiplex PCR; the TCRdb copy retains only in-frame clones and omits some. Of 250,000 to 350,000 clones listed, around 86% are singletons. Sequenced material: peripheral blood. Receptors originate from a woman in her 30s with active or convalescent COVID-19. Both conserved end residues are part of each CDR3. D genes are given only for firm matches. Size is omitted from some rows. Given values are once, few, many or a class for expanded clones.

V	D	size	J	CDR3	DNA
TRBV7-6	.	.	TRBJ2-2	CASSPATGGAGGELFF	TGTGCCAGCAGCCCTGCGACGGGGGGCGCCGGCGGGGAGCTGTTTTTT
TRBV7-3	TRBD2	few	TRBJ2-5	CASSLLAGETQYF	TGTGCCAGCAGCTTACTAGCGGGCGAGACCCAGTACTTC
TRBV19	.	.	TRBJ1-1	CASSIRGGVAFF	TGTGCCAGTAGTATCAGGGGAGGGGTGGCTTTCTTT
TRBV2	.	.	TRBJ1-2	CASSDGTIDGYTF	TGTGCCAGCAGTGACGGGACAATCGATGGCTACACCTTC
TRBV9	TRBD1	.	TRBJ1-5	CASSAVDREESQPQHF	TGTGCCAGCAGCGCCGTGGACAGGGAGGAGAGTCAGCCCCAGCATTTT
TRBV19	.	.	TRBJ2-7	CASSIQKGSGYEQYF	TGTGCCAGTAGTATTCAGAAAGGGTCGGGATACGAGCAGTACTTC
TRBV5-1	TRBD2	.	TRBJ2-3	CASSLGTSGGSWSDTQYF	TGCGCCAGCAGTTTAGGGACTAGCGGGGGCTCCTGGTCGGATACGCAGTATTTT
TRBV6-4	TRBD2	.	TRBJ2-1	CASSKASGVNEQFF	TGTGCCAGCAGTAAGGCTAGCGGGGTCAATGAGCAGTTCTTC
TRBV14	TRBD1	once	TRBJ2-1	CASSHRGFNEQFF	TGTGCCAGCAGTCACAGGGGTTTCAATGAGCAGTTCTTC
TRBV7-3	.	.	TRBJ2-3	CASTLSGGGPDTQYF	TGTGCCAGCACCCTCAGTGGGGGGGGCCCAGATACGCAGTATTTT
TRBV21-1	.	.	TRBJ1-1	CASSHWDRENTEAFF	TGTGCCAGCAGCCACTGGGACAGGGAGAACACTGAAGCTTTCTTT
TRBV6-2/TRBV6-3	.	.	TRBJ2-3	CASSQGLDTQYF	TGTGCCAGCAGCCAGGGGCTAGATACGCAGTATTTT
TRBV6-2/TRBV6-3	.	.	TRBJ2-7	CASSYPVGRGDEQYF	TGTGCCAGCAGTTACCCGGTAGGCAGGGGTGACGAGCAGTACTTC
TRBV7-8	TRBD1	.	TRBJ2-1	CASSSKTGPYNEQFF	TGTGCCAGCAGCTCCAAGACAGGGCCGTACAATGAGCAGTTCTTC
TRBV5-6	.	few	TRBJ1-5	CASSLGPPGQPQHF	TGTGCCAGCAGCTTGGGGCCCCCGGGACAGCCCCAGCATTTT
TRBV28	.	.	TRBJ1-2	CASSLQGNYGYTF	TGTGCCAGCAGTTTACAGGGGAACTATGGCTACACCTTC
TRBV7-2	TRBD2	.	TRBJ2-7	CASSLGGGVYEQYF	TGTGCCAGCAGCTTAGGTGGGGGGGTCTACGAGCAGTACTTC
TRBV7-2	TRBD1	.	TRBJ1-4	CASSLNRGNEKLFF	TGTGCCAGCAGCTTAAACAGGGGGAATGAAAAACTGTTTTTT
TRBV28	TRBD1	.	TRBJ1-2	CASSTPGQGTAF	TGTGCCAGCAGTACCCCGGGACAGGGTACGGCCTTC
TRBV28	.	.	TRBJ2-1	CASSPRYFHEQFF	TGTGCCAGCAGTCCACGGTACTTCCATGAGCAGTTCTTC
TRBV27	.	few	TRBJ2-1	CASSSQDREQFF	TGTGCCAGCAGTTCTCAGGACAGAGAGCAGTTCTTC
TRBV12-2	.	few	TRBJ1-4	CASRFRWNTLEKLFF	TGTGCAAGTCGCTTCAGGTGGAACACACTTGAAAAACTGTTTTTT
TRBV21-1	.	.	TRBJ2-6	CASSSGRDSGANVLTF	TGTGCCAGCAGCTCTGGACGGGACTCTGGGGCCAACGTCCTGACTTTC
TRBV4-3	TRBD1	.	TRBJ2-7	CASSSGTGPYEQYF	TGCGCCAGCAGCTCCGGGACAGGACCCTACGAGCAGTACTTC
TRBV2	TRBD1	.	TRBJ1-3	CASSDYETGIIPGNTIYF	TGTGCCAGCAGTGACTACGAGACAGGGATAATACCTGGAAACACCATATATTTT
TRBV4-3	.	.	TRBJ1-5	CASSQDIGSWDQPQHF	TGCGCCAGCAGCCAAGATATCGGGAGCTGGGATCAGCCCCAGCATTTT
TRBV5-6	.	.	TRBJ2-5	CASSSRAGSETQYF	TGTGCCAGCAGCTCTCGGGCGGGGAGCGAGACCCAGTACTTC
TRBV7-8	TRBD2	.	TRBJ2-3	CASSLRRGTPDTQYF	TGTGCCAGCAGCTTACGGCGGGGGACTCCAGATACGCAGTATTTT
TRBV6-2/TRBV6-3	.	.	TRBJ1-5	CASSHQPPGKIRWDQPQHF	TGTGCCAGCAGCCACCAACCTCCGGGTAAAATAAGGTGGGATCAGCCCCAGCATTTT
TRBV18	TRBD1	.	TRBJ1-1	CASSPGHRGVNTEAFF	TGTGCCAGCTCACCAGGGCACAGGGGGGTGAACACTGAAGCTTTCTTT
TRBV7-2	.	.	TRBJ2-5	CASSPVGTDGETQYF	TGTGCCAGCAGCCCCGTCGGTACAGACGGAGAGACCCAGTACTTC
TRBV24-1	.	.	TRBJ2-3	CASSDPGQSTDTQYF	TGTGCCTCCAGTGATCCCGGACAGAGCACAGATACGCAGTATTTT
TRBV6-2/TRBV6-3	.	few	TRBJ2-5	CASSTTGETQYF	TGTGCCAGCAGTACAACCGGGGAGACCCAGTACTTC
TRBV5-4	TRBD1	.	TRBJ1-1	CASSLIAGGADTEAFF	TGTGCCAGCAGCCTGATTGCAGGGGGCGCGGACACTGAAGCTTTCTTT
TRBV27	.	.	TRBJ2-3	CASSLSARGLGDQSTDTQYF	TGTGCCAGCAGTTTATCGGCCAGGGGATTGGGAGATCAAAGCACAGATACGCAGTATTTT
TRBV30	.	.	TRBJ2-2	CAWRDAGLGELFF	TGTGCCTGGAGAGACGCAGGCCTCGGGGAGCTGTTTTTT
TRBV30	TRBD1	.	TRBJ2-6	CAWKLGTGFWSGANVLTF	TGTGCCTGGAAGTTGGGGACAGGGTTTTGGTCTGGGGCCAACGTCCTGACTTTC
TRBV28	.	once	TRBJ1-1	CASSPRQATTEAFF	TGTGCCAGCAGTCCCCGACAGGCGACCACTGAAGCTTTCTTT
TRBV18	.	.	TRBJ1-1	CASSPKQGLDTEAFF	TGTGCCAGCTCACCTAAGCAGGGTCTAGACACTGAAGCTTTCTTT
TRBV12-3/TRBV12-4	.	.	TRBJ1-1	CASSPGLPEAFF	TGTGCCAGCAGTCCGGGACTTCCTGAAGCTTTCTTT
TRBV11-1	.	.	TRBJ2-7	CASSISGTISSYEQYF	TGTGCCAGCAGCATCTCCGGGACAATCAGCTCCTACGAGCAGTACTTC
TRBV6-5	TRBD1	.	TRBJ1-1	CASRTGLSAEAFF	TGTGCCAGCAGGACAGGGCTGAGCGCTGAAGCTTTCTTT
TRBV6-5	.	.	TRBJ1-2	CASSNGEADGYTF	TGTGCCAGCAGTAACGGAGAGGCAGATGGCTACACCTTC
TRBV7-2	.	.	TRBJ2-7	CASSVSGWDSPRQEQYF	TGTGCCAGCAGCGTATCCGGGTGGGACTCACCCCGGCAAGAGCAGTACTTC
TRBV19	TRBD1	.	TRBJ1-2	CASSVAGTGGKGYTF	TGTGCCAGTAGTGTTGCCGGGACAGGGGGCAAGGGCTACACCTTC
TRBV4-3	.	.	TRBJ2-3	CASSQDTGTDTQYF	TGCGCCAGCAGCCAAGATACAGGGACCGATACGCAGTATTTT
TRBV4-2	TRBD1	.	TRBJ2-1	CASSPNRDRDGEQFF	TGTGCCAGCAGCCCGAACCGGGACAGGGATGGTGAGCAGTTCTTC
TRBV9	.	.	TRBJ1-1	CASSPSGSPGNTEAFF	TGTGCCAGCAGCCCTAGCGGTTCACCCGGGAACACTGAAGCTTTCTTT
TRBV18	TRBD1	.	TRBJ1-5	CASSPPTGQGTARSTQHF	TGTGCCAGCTCACCACCGACGGGACAGGGAACCGCCAGAAGTACCCAGCATTTT